This T cell receptor (beta chain) was retrieved from a study of early T cells in non-severe SARS-CoV-2 infection. In the study overall: Bulk RNA from unsorted whole blood was sequenced; chains were unpaired.

In TCRdb, the 5' RACE reads were re-called with MiXCR into one record per CDR3 protein. This sample has approximately 70,000 distinct CDR3 sequences, with roughly 12% found just once. Trimming took 4 bases from V and 0 from J, leaving 13 bases between them. The germline V gene encodes CDR1 SGHTA and CDR2 FQGNSA. The CDR3 totals 16 residues. The V call is TRBV7-2, the J call TRBJ2-1; D gene unclear. This sample comprised whole blood, obtained at baseline. The TCR sequence derives from an adult who was a healthcare worker with PCR-confirmed SARS-CoV-2 infection or an uninfected control (not recorded which). The donor label of this sample is uncertain. The CDR3 region has the DNA TGTGCCAGCAGCTCGAGAGCCTTGAGCTCCTACAATGAGCAGTTCTTC. The encoded protein is CASSSRALSSYNEQFF.